This record concerns one TCR beta chain sequence. Its antigen has not been determined. Per-nucleotide qualities are absent, and no much larger clonotype sits a single base away. This record belongs to a study of graft-versus-host responses after intestinal transplantation (dated by TCRdb to the early 2020s). In the study overall: The transplants that recipients got were multivisceral, liver-intestinal, or isolated intestinal. Every recipient was given anti-thymocyte globulin induction, then maintenance tacrolimus and steroids for about three years. Bulk TCR-beta CDR3 sequencing was used to track graft-versus-host and host-versus-graft alloreactive T cell clones in the graft, circulation and bone marrow after intestinal transplantation. To identify alloreactive clones, pre-transplant mixed lymphocyte reaction products were sequenced and compared with unstimulated pre-transplant donor and recipient T cells. The cohort enrolled 24 intestinal transplant recipients, one of whom was a retransplant, and a few patients without pretransplant specimens were excluded. A peak of at least 4% donor T cells among recipient peripheral blood mononuclear cells was the definition used for donor T cell macrochimerism. Rather than being sequenced by the commercial service, samples from three later patients were sequenced in-house on an Illumina MiSeq and processed with MiXCR. Here is what the overall study found, with its caveats: The relatively low number and heterogeneity of intestinal transplant patients limited the conclusions. Patients with donor T cell macrochimerism had high GvH to HvG T cell clonal ratios in their allografts. GvH clones turned up in recipient bone marrow, with some appearing earlier in ileal mucosa or blood, a pattern consistent with an intestinal mucosal origin. Early after transplant, peak levels of circulating GvH clones were found to be associated with declines in HvG clones.

Library preparation employed the immunoSEQ multiplex PCR assay. For most patients, genomic DNA was isolated with the Qiagen DNeasy Blood and Tissue Kit and shipped frozen to Adaptive Biotechnologies for TCR sequencing. For most patients, high-throughput TCR-beta CDR3 sequencing of genomic DNA was performed by Adaptive Biotechnologies. On the study's bioinformatics: Adaptive's ImmunoSEQ software supplied the TCR sequencing data for around 17 patients, while MiXCR and VDJtools were used to process three other patients. To correct CD4 versus CD8 sorting errors, any sequence found in both subsets at a frequency ratio below 5:1 was removed. Because the origin of CDR3 nucleotide sequences shared between donor and recipient could not be assigned, those sequences were removed. Alloreactive clones required at least 2-fold expansion over unstimulated cells and minimum CFSE-low frequency of 0.002% (template counts) or 0.001% (read counts). A clone was considered mappable if detected in the sequenced pre-transplant spleen, lymph node, or MLR CFSE-low populations of the donor or recipient. Cumulative frequency of alloreactive clones was calculated as a percentage of all sequences weighted by copy number. TCRdb provides this immuneACCESS table in a form limited to in-frame rearrangements. Some clones are lacking; in checked studies, under half of them reflect an unresolved V gene, and why the rest are absent is not known. For V, J and clone size, that table is used; D and trimming come from the DNA. In this sample the table shows roughly 89,000 clones, 91% of which occur a single time. The top ten hold 0.09% to 0.1% of the sample.

This sample's time point label indicates: cells obtained before transplantation from donor or recipient. CD3+CD4+ and CD3+CD8+ populations were FACS-sorted from unstimulated pre-transplant donor and recipient cells taken from spleen or lymph nodes. CDR1 and CDR2, looked up from the germline V gene, are SGDLS and YYNGEE. The CDR3, cysteine through phenylalanine, is 16 amino acids long. The sequence is cut down to CDR3 DNA, 48 bases in frame from base 1. After removal of 4 bases from V and 7 bases from J, the junction retains 6 bases not matched to a gene. The sample here was unstimulated CD4+ T cells sorted from spleen or lymph node cells, taken before intestinal transplant. The V and J genes are TRBV9 and TRBJ2-2; 14 of the junction bases match TRBD2. This clonotype originated in a human donor who received an intestinal transplant. Here is the DNA: TGTGCCAGCAGCCCCGGACTAGCGGGGGGAATCGGGGAGCTGTTTTTT. Translation gives CASSPGLAGGIGELFF.